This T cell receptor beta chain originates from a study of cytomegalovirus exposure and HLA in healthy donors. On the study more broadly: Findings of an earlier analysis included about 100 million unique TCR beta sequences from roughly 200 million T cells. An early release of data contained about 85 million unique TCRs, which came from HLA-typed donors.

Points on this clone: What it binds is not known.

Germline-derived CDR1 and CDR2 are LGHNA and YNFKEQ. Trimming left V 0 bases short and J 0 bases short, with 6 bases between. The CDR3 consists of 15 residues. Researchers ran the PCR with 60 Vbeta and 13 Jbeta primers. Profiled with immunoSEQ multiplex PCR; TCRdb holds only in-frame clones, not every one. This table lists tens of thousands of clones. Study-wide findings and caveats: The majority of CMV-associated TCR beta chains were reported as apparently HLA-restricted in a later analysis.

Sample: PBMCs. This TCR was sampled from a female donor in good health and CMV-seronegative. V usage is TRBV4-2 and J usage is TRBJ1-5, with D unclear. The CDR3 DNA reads TGTGCCAGCAGCCAAGAGGACTTTAGCAATCAGCCCCAGCATTTT. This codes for CASSQEDFSNQPQHF.